The entry below describes one T cell receptor (beta chain). Its cognate antigen has yet to be identified. No clone much larger than this one lies a single base away; base qualities are absent. Based on the germline V gene (reference sequence), the CDR1 and CDR2 sequences are SEHNR and FQNEAQ. Spanning cysteine to phenylalanine, the CDR3 consists of 15 amino acids. Only CDR3 DNA is held: 45 bases, read in frame from base 1. Deletion took 3 bases off V and 7 bases off J, with a span of 16 bases between the germline ends. TCR CDR3 regions were amplified from genomic DNA by multiplex PCR using the deep immunoSEQ assay. Extracted genomic DNA from each cell subset was spread evenly across all wells of several immunoSEQ 96-well plates, with each plate serving as a replicate. For unsorted PBMC, approximately 0.3 ug genomic DNA, equal to 25,000 to 35,000 T cell genomes, was loaded into each replicate PCR. Unsorted PBMC genomic DNA was sequenced across ten immunoSEQ deep assay plates. Purified libraries were quantified with a Qubit 3.0 fluorometer, sized on a Bioanalyzer 2100, and re-quantified with the KAPA Library Quantification kit. Each immunoSEQ 96-well plate was sequenced on its own single-read 150-cycle Illumina NextSeq 550 flow cell. As for how the authors treated the data: Because the immunoSEQ output held only junctional sequences and lacked quality scores, the filtering could not match the filtering applied to full-length reads. Sequences were annotated with PyIR, a Python wrapper for IgBLAST v1.9, using IMGT germline references to assign V/J genes and CDR3. Reads with weak V/J assignments (E-value above 1e-6), missing CDR3, stop codons, out-of-frame junctions, or ambiguous translated residues were removed. V3J clonotypes were defined as sequences sharing an identical inferred V gene, J gene, and CDR3 amino acid sequence. To compute the percentage overlap between repertoires, the number of shared unique clonotypes was divided by the size of the smaller repertoire. Three approaches were used to assess repertoire richness: RTK rarefaction, the Chao1 estimator, and Recon v2.1 estimates of unobserved clonotypes. TCRdb obtained this table from immuneACCESS and retained in-frame rearrangements with V and J assigned. These tables miss some clones; where compared with another copy, unresolved V genes account for less than half of the shortfall, and the remainder is unexplained. That table supplies the V and J calls and clone size; D and trimming were determined from the DNA. This sample comprises 450,000 to 500,000 clones, approximately 78% of them detected only once. The ten largest clones add up to 12% of the sample.

The data belong to a study of shared clonotypes between healthy human individuals (dated by TCRdb to 2020 to 2021). The study in broad terms: A few men and a couple of women, aged 18 to 49 years, made up the cohort. Blood TCR repertoires of about 5 healthy adults were deeply sequenced to estimate repertoire size and the extent of clonotype sharing between individuals. Different laboratories and diverse techniques were used to prepare libraries and sequence TCR repertoires, to increase sequencing depth and limit assay-specific biases. Leukapheresis yielded between about 0.9 and 8.9 billion PBMCs per donor. The paper as a whole reports these results and caveats: Because the study included only a small number of donors, the genetic and exposure-history diversity represented was limited. Pairwise subsampling led to the expectation that sequencing depth would affect the degree of clonotype sharing among donors. Only blood was sampled, and tissue TCR repertoires likely differ from those in blood.

The donors were healthy, HIV-negative adults with no recently reported acute infections or vaccinations. Only Caucasian adults living in Nashville, Tennessee, USA were represented among the donors. In the unsorted samples, 70 million to 95 million PBMCs were counted, and genomic DNA was extracted using the QIAamp DNA Blood Mini kit. After blood collection by leukapheresis, PBMCs were isolated using Ficoll-Histopaque density gradient centrifugation and then cryopreserved in the vapor phase of liquid nitrogen. The chain employs TRBV7-9 and TRBJ2-1; the D gene cannot be named for sure. What was sequenced was PBMCs. This receptor was taken from a woman aged 40 to 50 in good health. Some clones in this sample may be carry-over from other donors' samples. The CDR3 region has the sequence CASSFVPLMSNEQFF. The DNA sequence is TGTGCCAGCAGCTTTGTCCCTTTGATGTCAAATGAGCAGTTCTTC.